These T cell receptor beta chains were read from a single sample in a study of beta chain features in type 1 diabetes. Produced via immunoSEQ multiplex PCR; TCRdb's table is partial and in-frame only. The table records around 250,000 clones, just over 20% of them present only once. The sequenced sample consisted of naive CD4+ T cells from blood. The source is a woman aged 40-49 years with type 1 diabetes. Both conserved end residues are part of each CDR3. The D gene is left open where the match is weak. Expanded clones are given a class, and other clones once, few, many or no size at all.

v_gene,d_gene,abundance,j_gene,CDR3aa,CDR3nt
TRBV30,TRBD2,-,TRBJ2-5,CAWAGGQETQYF,TGTGCCTGGGCGGGAGGCCAAGAGACCCAGTACTTC
TRBV28,-,-,TRBJ2-5,CASSPGTEGKETQYF,TGTGCCAGCAGTCCGGGGACGGAGGGGAAAGAGACCCAGTACTTC
TRBV18,-,-,TRBJ1-4,CASSPGTGTNEKLFF,TGTGCCAGCTCACCGGGAACAGGAACTAATGAAAAACTGTTTTTT
TRBV9,-,-,TRBJ1-1,CASSVVQGSNTEAFF,TGTGCCAGCAGCGTAGTTCAGGGCTCGAACACTGAAGCTTTCTTT
TRBV9,-,-,TRBJ2-1,CASSVVEYYNEQFF,TGTGCCAGCAGCGTAGTTGAGTACTACAATGAGCAGTTCTTC
TRBV11-1,TRBD1,-,TRBJ1-6,CASSYSQGARNSPLHF,TGTGCCAGCAGCTATTCGCAGGGGGCACGTAATTCACCCCTCCACTTT
TRBV4-1,-,few,TRBJ1-2,CASSQATERGYTF,TGCGCCAGCAGCCAAGCAACGGAGCGGGGCTACACCTTC
TRBV28,-,once,TRBJ2-7,CASSLGEYEQYF,TGTGCCAGCAGTTTAGGGGAGTACGAGCAGTACTTC
TRBV7-8,-,few,TRBJ1-2,CASSLRAGGDYGYTF,TGTGCCAGCAGCTTGCGGGCGGGTGGGGACTATGGCTACACCTTC
TRBV28,-,few,TRBJ1-2,CASSLEQGAYGYTF,TGTGCCAGCAGTTTAGAACAGGGTGCCTATGGCTACACCTTC
TRBV7-2,-,few,TRBJ2-7,CASSFPVAPQYF,TGTGCCAGCAGCTTTCCTGTAGCCCCGCAGTACTTC
TRBV9,-,-,TRBJ2-2,CASRGDINTGELFF,TGTGCCAGCAGGGGAGACATTAACACCGGGGAGCTGTTTTTT
TRBV2,-,few,TRBJ1-5,CASSDWTEGQPQHF,TGTGCCAGCAGTGATTGGACAGAGGGGCAGCCCCAGCATTTT
TRBV29-1,TRBD2,-,TRBJ2-7,CSAGRRAGTSGIYEQYF,TGCAGCGCCGGACGTCGAGCCGGGACTAGCGGGATATACGAGCAGTACTTC
TRBV18,-,-,TRBJ2-3,CASRGAVTDTQYF,TGTGCCTCACGGGGGGCCGTCACAGATACGCAGTATTTT
TRBV11-1,TRBD2,-,TRBJ2-2,CASSSGTSYTGELFF,TGTGCCAGCAGCTCCGGGACTAGCTACACCGGGGAGCTGTTTTTT
TRBV4-3,TRBD2,-,TRBJ2-1,CASSQVGAGGPQFF,TGCGCCAGCAGCCAAGTTGGAGCGGGGGGGCCGCAGTTCTTC
TRBV13,-,few,TRBJ1-5,CASSLGPTGQPQHF,TGTGCCAGCAGCTTAGGGCCGACAGGACAGCCCCAGCATTTT
TRBV30,-,few,TRBJ2-1,CAWSVQGYEQFF,TGTGCCTGGAGTGTACAGGGCTATGAGCAGTTCTTC
TRBV5-4,-,few,TRBJ2-7,CASSLDTGREQYF,TGTGCCAGCAGCTTGGATACAGGACGCGAGCAGTACTTC
TRBV30,TRBD2,-,TRBJ2-7,CAGRASGYEQYF,TGTGCCGGCAGGGCTAGCGGCTACGAGCAGTACTTC
TRBV28,-,-,TRBJ1-6,CASSSPSPYNSPLHF,TGTGCCAGCAGTTCCCCGAGTCCCTATAATTCACCCCTCCACTTT
TRBV9,-,-,TRBJ2-2,CASRSSPLSGELFF,TGTGCCAGCAGGTCGAGCCCTTTAAGCGGGGAGCTGTTTTTT
TRBV13,-,-,TRBJ2-7,CASSYRYEQYF,TGTGCCAGCAGCTACCGGTACGAGCAGTACTTC
TRBV7-9,-,few,TRBJ2-5,CASSLEGQETQYF,TGTGCCAGCAGCTTGGAGGGGCAAGAGACCCAGTACTTC
TRBV19,TRBD1,few,TRBJ1-2,CATSRDRINYGYTF,TGTGCCACATCCCGGGACAGGATCAACTATGGCTACACCTTC
TRBV28,-,-,TRBJ1-2,CASSLVGGGYTF,TGTGCCAGCAGTTTGGTCGGTGGTGGCTACACCTTC
TRBV5-4,TRBD2,few,TRBJ2-1,CASSLGLAGMENEQFF,TGTGCCAGCAGCTTGGGACTAGCGGGAATGGAGAATGAGCAGTTCTTC
TRBV18,-,few,TRBJ2-5,CASSPAGPQETQYF,TGTGCCAGCTCACCAGCGGGACCTCAAGAGACCCAGTACTTC
TRBV28,-,-,TRBJ1-5,CAIKRDGSNQPQHF,TGTGCCATCAAGCGGGACGGTAGCAATCAGCCCCAGCATTTT
TRBV7-2,TRBD1,few,TRBJ1-1,CASSLLDRGTEAFF,TGTGCCAGCAGCTTACTCGACAGGGGCACTGAAGCTTTCTTT
TRBV6-5,-,few,TRBJ1-2,CASSGPSAGYTF,TGTGCCAGCAGTGGGCCCTCGGCTGGCTACACCTTC
TRBV29-1,-,few,TRBJ2-1,CSVGRSTGNEQFF,TGCAGCGTTGGGAGGTCTACCGGCAATGAGCAGTTCTTC
TRBV7-9,TRBD2,few,TRBJ2-1,CASSLRAGDYNEQFF,TGTGCCAGCAGCTTACGAGCGGGAGACTACAATGAGCAGTTCTTC
TRBV7-9,-,few,TRBJ1-4,CASSLPGTKNEKLFF,TGTGCCAGCAGCTTGCCCGGGACAAAAAATGAAAAACTGTTTTTT
TRBV29-1,-,-,TRBJ1-2,CSCGGEVSYGYTF,TGCAGCTGCGGGGGGGAGGTCAGCTATGGCTACACCTTC
TRBV9,TRBD1,-,TRBJ2-5,CASSYPTGGMSETQYF,TGTGCCAGCAGCTACCCGACAGGGGGCATGTCTGAGACCCAGTACTTC
TRBV4-3,-,few,TRBJ1-5,CASSQELSGQPQHF,TGCGCCAGCAGCCAAGAACTCAGCGGTCAGCCCCAGCATTTT
TRBV25-1,-,-,TRBJ2-7,CASSDPTAFEQYF,TGTGCCAGCAGTGACCCTACCGCGTTCGAACAGTACTTC
TRBV29-1,-,few,TRBJ2-3,CSVLQGGDTQYF,TGCAGCGTTCTTCAGGGGGGAGATACGCAGTATTTT
TRBV11-3,TRBD1,few,TRBJ2-1,CASSGTEGYNEQFF,TGTGCCAGCAGCGGGACAGAGGGATACAATGAGCAGTTCTTC